In its sample, the clone carrying this T cell receptor (beta chain) was seen many times. Its specificity is not known. With a J-beta primer mix and a sample-barcoded 5' primer, a second PCR ran roughly 6 to 12 cycles. TCRdb reprocessed the 5' RACE reads with MiXCR, giving one entry per CDR3 protein. The sample lists more than 800,000 distinct CDR3 sequences; 25% to 35% were seen once. This sample is part of a study of blood T cells in healthy people across ages. Points from the study as a whole: Versus aged donors, long-lived donors had higher diversity and more naive CD4+ cells. Diversity figures derived from one million T cells were judged to underestimate the true value. Possibly, changes in expanded clonotypes were confounded because donor CMV status was unknown.

The total RNA that was extracted per sample amounted to at least 5 micrograms. The CDR3 consists of 13 residues. The germline V gene has CDR1 SGHRS and CDR2 YFSETQ. V gave up 0 bases and J gave up 6 bases; unmatched junction bases: 1. The chain joins TRBV5-1 to TRBJ2-7; 9 nucleotides match TRBD1. Sequencing was done on a sample of blood. The TCR sequence derives from a woman aged 80 or older in good health. CDR3: CASSLGQGGEQYF. Written as DNA, the CDR3 is TGCGCCAGCAGCTTGGGACAGGGGGGCGAGCAGTACTTC.